Listed here are 23 T cell receptor beta chains from one sample, sequenced in a study of cytomegalovirus exposure and HLA in healthy donors (dated by TCRdb to between 2016 and 2019). Library prep was done by the immunoSEQ multiplex PCR assay. The multiplex PCR relied on a mix of 60 forward primers for TCR Vbeta segments and 13 reverse primers for TCR Jbeta segments. TCRdb obtained this table from immuneACCESS and retained in-frame rearrangements with V and J assigned. These tables miss some clones; where compared with another copy, unresolved V genes account for less than half of the shortfall, and the remainder is unexplained. Within this sample are about 140,000 clones, with roughly 75% of them counted one time only. The ten largest clonotypes hold under 7.5% of the sample. The source material was PBMCs. The receptors derive from a man aged 40-49 years in good health and CMV-seropositive.

The chain combines TRBV7-2 with TRBJ2-1; D gene ambiguous. Deletions cut 1 base from V and 9 bases from J, with 10 bases between. From germline, CDR1 is SGHTA and CDR2 FQGNSA. This CDR3 has 13 amino acids. CDR3 nucleotides: TGTGCCAGCAGCTTAGGCAGGTCCAGTGAGCAGTTCTTC. As protein: CASSLGRSSEQFF. The full variable domain, its missing parts supplied by reference TRBV7-2 and TRBJ2-1, is GAGVSQSPSNKVTEKGKDVELRCDPISGHTALYWYRQSLGQGLEFLIYFQGNSAPDKSGLPSDRFSAERTGGSVSTLTIQRTQQEDSAVYLCASSLGRSSEQFFGPGTRLTVL.

This sequence joins TRBV6-5 and TRBJ2-1; a weak D match, TRBD1 (6 bases). The length of the CDR3 is 15 residues. Trimming cost V 2 bases and J 7 bases, with 15 bases left between them. Germline CDR1 reads MNHEY; CDR2 reads SVGAGI. Written as DNA, the CDR3 is TGTGCCAGCAGTTACATAACAGGGCTCGGGAATGAGCAGTTCTTC. Translating it yields CASSYITGLGNEQFF.

This clone was counted only a few times. This chain uses TRBV5-6 with TRBJ1-4; 8 bases align to TRBD1. V lost 5 bases to trimming and J lost 5 bases; unmatched junction nucleotides: 8. Germline V gives CDR1 SGHDT, CDR2 YYEEEE. The CDR3 extends over 15 amino acids. The CDR3 sequence: CASRLRGRTNEKLFF. The CDR3 DNA follows: TGTGCCAGCAGGCTCAGGGGGCGGACGAATGAAAAACTGTTTTTT.

V gene TRBV7-2 combines with J gene TRBJ1-5, with D uncertain. The CDR3 consists of 15 residues. Trimming shortened V by 1 base and J by 3 bases, and 10 bases separated the two germline ends. Germline lookup yields CDR1 SGHTA and CDR2 FQGNSA. The chain's CDR3 is CASSLVEGSNQPQHF. The CDR3 nucleotides are TGTGCCAGCAGCTTAGTTGAGGGTTCCAATCAGCCCCAGCATTTT.

The J gene is TRBJ1-4, the V gene TRBV14, with TRBD1 identical over 7 bases. CDR1 and CDR2 (germline): SGHDN, FVKESK. V dropped 4 bases and J dropped 15; count of bases not matched to a gene: 20. The length of the CDR3 is 16 residues. The CDR3 reads CASSRGQRPFGDEVFF. The CDR3 DNA reads TGTGCCAGCAGCCGGGGACAGCGTCCCTTTGGAGATGAGGTGTTTTTT.

This clone occurred a few times. The CDR3 nucleotides are TGTGCCAGTAGTGTGGGACAGGGATACGGCTACACCTTC. Its protein product is CASSVGQGYGYTF. The rearrangement links TRBV19 to TRBJ1-2; 9 bases match TRBD1. The germline gives CDR1 LNHDA, CDR2 SQIVND (reference sequence). This CDR3 has 13 amino acids. Germline trimming cut 5 bases from V and 8 bases from J; bases unmatched to any gene: 6.

This chain joins TRBV9 and TRBJ2-7, with 11 bases identical to TRBD2. The length of the CDR3 is 15 residues. The J segment lost 3 bases and the V segment lost 0 bases, leaving 2 bases of the junction unmatched. Germline V gene sequence: CDR1 SGDLS, CDR2 YYNGEE. The CDR3 loop is CASSVGTSGFYEQYF. The CDR3 coding sequence is TGTGCCAGCAGCGTAGGGACTAGCGGGTTCTACGAGCAGTACTTC. Full variable domain (missing parts from reference TRBV9 and TRBJ2-7): DSGVTQTPKHLITATGQRVTLRCSPRSGDLSVYWYQQSLDQGLQFLIQYYNGEERAKGNILERFSAQQFPDLHSELNLSSLELGDSALYFCASSVGTSGFYEQYFGPGTRLTVT.

V is TRBV2 and J is TRBJ2-5; no definite D call. The length of the CDR3 is 13 residues. V was trimmed by 7 bases and J by 1 base, leaving 10 bases between them. Per germline, CDR1 SNHLY and CDR2 FYNNEI. The CDR3 DNA reads TGTGCCAGCAAGATGGCCGTCCAAGAGACCCAGTACTTC. Residues: CASKMAVQETQYF.

This chain links TRBV5-5 with TRBJ1-2; D remains ambiguous. Trimming shortened V by 0 bases and J by 2 bases, and 8 bases separated the two germline ends. This CDR3 contains 14 residues. From germline, CDR1 is SGHKS and CDR2 YYEKEE (reference sequence). CDR3 DNA sequence: TGTGCCAGCAGCTTGGTAATCCAGAACTATGGCTACACCTTC. Protein: CASSLVIQNYGYTF.

V usage is TRBV28 and J usage is TRBJ1-5; D is possibly TRBD1 (5 bases). Germline CDR1 reads MDHEN; CDR2 reads SYDVKM. The CDR3 covers 15 residues. The V gene lost 3 bases and the J gene lost 2 bases, with 11 bases spanning the gap. For the CDR3, the DNA is TGTGCCAGCAGTTTTAGGACAAGGGGCAATCAGCCCCAGCATTTT. Translating it yields CASSFRTRGNQPQHF.

The chain recombines TRBV6-6 with TRBJ2-7; TRBD1 agrees at 10 bases. Germline CDR1 is MNHNY and CDR2 is SVGAGI (reference sequence). The trim removed 6 bases at V and 13 bases at J, leaving 15 bases unmatched. The CDR3 contains 14 residues. The CDR3 DNA reads TGTGCCAGCAGATTGACAGGGGGCTCCTACGCCGATTACTTC. This codes for CASRLTGGSYADYF.

J is TRBJ1-2 and V is TRBV19; D unclear. This CDR3 comprises 14 residues. Germline CDR1 and CDR2: LNHDA and SQIVND (reference sequence). V was cut by 1 base and J by 4 bases, with 10 bases left in between. CDR3 DNA sequence: TGTGCCAGTAGTATAGCCTTGTACAGCTATGGCTACACCTTC. This translates into CASSIALYSYGYTF.

The CDR3 here is CASSEAGTSGDRNTGELFF. CDR3 coding DNA: TGTGCCAGCAGTGAAGCCGGGACTAGCGGGGATAGGAATACCGGGGAGCTGTTTTTT. The chain couples TRBV2 to TRBJ2-2; 13 nucleotides match TRBD2. Germline trimming cut 0 bases from V and 5 bases from J; bases unmatched to any gene: 9. In germline, CDR1 is SNHLY, CDR2 FYNNEI. The CDR3 is 19 residues long.

This clone was found once. V and J are TRBV28 and TRBJ2-7; D possibly corresponds to TRBD2 (5 bases). The CDR3 has 12 amino acids. Germline values: CDR1 MDHEN, CDR2 SYDVKM. V was trimmed by 7 bases and J by 5 bases, leaving 12 bases between them. The CDR3 DNA follows: TGTGCCAGCAATGGACTGCACCACGAGCAGTACTTC. Residues: CASNGLHHEQYF.

The gene calls are TRBV7-2 and TRBJ2-3; TRBD2 aligns across 13 bases. This CDR3 has 18 amino acids. V gave up 5 bases and J gave up 0 bases; unmatched junction bases: 8. The V gene's germline CDR1 is SGHTA and CDR2 FQGNSA. In DNA form, the CDR3 reads TGTGCCAGCAGCCTGCTCCGGACTAGCGGGGGTAGCACAGATACGCAGTATTTT. Translation: CASSLLRTSGGSTDTQYF.

The V and J genes are TRBV9 and TRBJ1-2; TRBD1 might be the D (5 bases). This CDR3 region has 14 residues. Germline V CDR1 and CDR2: SGDLS, YYNGEE. Trimming took off 4 bases at V and 4 bases at J, with 14 bases between the two ends. CDR3 sequence reads: CASSPPLDSYGYTF. Here the CDR3 DNA reads TGTGCCAGCAGCCCGCCCCTTGACAGCTATGGCTACACCTTC.

The count of this clone is one. The V and J genes are TRBV7-9 and TRBJ2-3; 7 positions agree with TRBD1. CDR1 SEHNR and CDR2 FQNEAQ come from the germline V gene (reference sequence). V lost 0 bases to trimming and J lost 3 bases; unmatched junction nucleotides: 0. The CDR3 spans 14 residues. CDR3 in DNA: TGTGCCAGCAGCTTAGCACAGGGGACAGATACGCAGTATTTT. Its translation is CASSLAQGTDTQYF.

In this sample, this clone turned up a few times. The chain has TRBV19 and TRBJ1-5; a possible D gene is TRBD1 (6 bases). The length of the CDR3 is 13 residues. With 7 bases removed from V and 6 bases from J, the gap between germline ends came to 13 bases. Per germline, CDR1 LNHDA and CDR2 SQIVND (reference sequence). CDR3: CASTGDVAQPQHF. The CDR3 region has the DNA TGTGCCAGTACAGGGGACGTGGCTCAGCCCCAGCATTTT.

This chain joins TRBV5-1 and TRBJ1-5, with D unclear. The CDR3 spans 15 residues. The V end lost 2 bases, the J end lost 0 bases, and 9 bases lay between the germline ends. The germline V gene has CDR1 SGHRS and CDR2 YFSETQ. Here the CDR3 reads CASSFGPNSNQPQHF. In DNA, the CDR3 is TGCGCCAGCAGCTTCGGTCCTAATAGCAATCAGCCCCAGCATTTT.

CDR3 coding DNA: TGTGCCAGCAGCCCTAGACTAGCGGGAGTTCGGGAGCAGTACTTC. Protein sequence: CASSPRLAGVREQYF. The chain employs TRBV5-6 and TRBJ2-7; 12 nucleotides agree with TRBD2. V lost 4 bases to trimming and J lost 7 bases; unmatched junction nucleotides: 9. CDR3 length: 15 residues. Germline values: CDR1 SGHDT, CDR2 YYEEEE. Full variable domain (outside the CDR3, taken from reference TRBV5-6 and TRBJ2-7): DAGVTQSPTHLIKTRGQQVTLRCSPKSGHDTVSWYQQALGQGPQFIFQYYEEEERQRGNFPDRFSGHQFPNYSSELNVNALLLGDSALYLCASSPRLAGVREQYFGPGTRLTVT.

The chain has TRBV4-1 and TRBJ1-1; D remains unclear. The CDR3 length is 14 residues. V was pared by 0 bases and J by 6 bases, with 11 bases between. Germline V gene lookup returns CDR1 MGHRA and CDR2 YSYEKL. CDR3 bases: TGCGCCAGCAGCCAAGAACTTTCTTTGGCTGAAGCTTTCTTT. Amino acid sequence: CASSQELSLAEAFF.

The V gene is TRBV30, the J gene TRBJ2-5; no clear D gene. Trimming left V 5 bases short and J 0 bases short, with 7 bases between. This CDR3 spans 12 amino acids. Germline assignment: CDR1 GTSNPN and CDR2 SVGIG (reference sequence). The CDR3 is CAWAVNQETQYF. The CDR3 DNA is TGTGCCTGGGCGGTTAACCAAGAGACCCAGTACTTC.

This clone has a handful of counts. The gene calls are TRBV19 and TRBJ2-3; 8 bases match TRBD2. Germline values: CDR1 LNHDA, CDR2 SQIVND (reference sequence). Trimming cost V 5 bases and J 5 bases; bases outside gene matches: 9. There are 15 residues in the CDR3. The CDR3 sequence is CASSWWVAGRDTQYF. The CDR3 DNA reads TGTGCCAGTAGTTGGTGGGTAGCGGGGCGAGATACGCAGTATTTT.